This entry is about one T cell receptor beta chain. This sample is drawn from a study of blood T cell repertoires in COVID-19. Looking at the study overall: Researchers got acute and convalescent COVID-19 samples from the United States, Italy and Spain.

In the source study's methods: Scientists estimated how many nucleated cells there were by amplifying reference gene primers. Only in-frame clones appear in the TCRdb table, and some are missing; sequencing was by immunoSEQ multiplex PCR. That table is the source of V, J and clone size, and D and trimming were worked out from the DNA. This sample has about 670,000 clones; 70% to 90% occur once, and the top ten carry 0.2% to 0.3%. The CDR3 runs 13 residues. V was trimmed by 4 bases and J by 7 bases, leaving 11 bases between them. Per germline, CDR1 SGHVS and CDR2 FQNEAQ. The rearrangement links TRBV7-8 to TRBJ2-4; D may be TRBD1 (6 bases). The receptor was derived from a woman between 18 and 29 years old with acute or convalescent COVID-19. The sequenced sample was peripheral blood. The CDR3 is CASSSTGLNIQYF. The DNA for the CDR3 is TGTGCCAGCAGCTCGACAGGATTGAACATTCAGTACTTC. Complete variable domain (other parts from reference TRBV7-8 and TRBJ2-4): GAGVSQSPRYKVAKRGQDVALRCDPISGHVSLFWYQQALGQGPEFLTYFQNEAQLDKSGLPSDRFFAERPEGSVSTLKIQRTQQEDSAVYLCASSSTGLNIQYFGAGTRLSVL.